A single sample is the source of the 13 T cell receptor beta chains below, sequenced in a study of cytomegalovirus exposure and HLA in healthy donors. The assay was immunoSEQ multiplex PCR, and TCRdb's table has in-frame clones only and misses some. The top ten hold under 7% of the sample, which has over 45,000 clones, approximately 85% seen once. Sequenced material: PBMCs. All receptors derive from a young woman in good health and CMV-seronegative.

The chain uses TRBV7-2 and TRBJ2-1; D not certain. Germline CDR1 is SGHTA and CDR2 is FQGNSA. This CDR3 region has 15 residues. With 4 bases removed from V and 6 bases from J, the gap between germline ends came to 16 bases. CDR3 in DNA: TGTGCCAGCAGCTCCCCCCTTGTTAGCTCCAATGAGCAGTTCTTC. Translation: CASSSPLVSSNEQFF.

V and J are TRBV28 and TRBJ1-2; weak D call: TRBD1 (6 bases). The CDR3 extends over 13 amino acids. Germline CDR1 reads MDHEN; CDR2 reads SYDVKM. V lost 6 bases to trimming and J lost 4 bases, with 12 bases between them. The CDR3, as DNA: TGTGCCAGCAGCTTGGGCAGGGGCTATGGCTACACCTTC. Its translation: CASSLGRGYGYTF.

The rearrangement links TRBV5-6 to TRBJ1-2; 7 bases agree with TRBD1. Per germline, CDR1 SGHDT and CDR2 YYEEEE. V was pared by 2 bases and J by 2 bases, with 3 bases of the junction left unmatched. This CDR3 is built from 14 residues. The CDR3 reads CASSLGDRNYGYTF. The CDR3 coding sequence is TGTGCCAGCAGCTTAGGGGACAGAAACTATGGCTACACCTTC.

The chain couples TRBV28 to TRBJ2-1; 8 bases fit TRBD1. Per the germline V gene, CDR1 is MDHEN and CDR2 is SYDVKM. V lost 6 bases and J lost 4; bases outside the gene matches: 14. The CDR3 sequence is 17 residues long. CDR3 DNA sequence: TGTGCCAGCAGCCAAGGAGGACGGACAGGGAGGTACAATGAGCAGTTCTTC. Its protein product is CASSQGGRTGRYNEQFF.

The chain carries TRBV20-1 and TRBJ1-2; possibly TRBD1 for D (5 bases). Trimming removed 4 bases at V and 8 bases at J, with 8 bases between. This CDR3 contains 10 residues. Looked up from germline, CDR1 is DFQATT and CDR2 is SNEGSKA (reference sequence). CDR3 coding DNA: TGCAGTGCTACCAAGGGGGGCTACACCTTC. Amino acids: CSATKGGYTF.

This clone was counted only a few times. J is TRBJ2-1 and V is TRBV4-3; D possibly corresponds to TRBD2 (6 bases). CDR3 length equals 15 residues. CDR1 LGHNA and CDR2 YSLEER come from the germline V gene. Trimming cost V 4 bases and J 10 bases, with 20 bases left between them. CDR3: CASSLSFRGFEEQFF. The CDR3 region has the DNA TGCGCCAGCAGCCTTAGTTTTCGGGGGTTTGAGGAGCAGTTCTTC.

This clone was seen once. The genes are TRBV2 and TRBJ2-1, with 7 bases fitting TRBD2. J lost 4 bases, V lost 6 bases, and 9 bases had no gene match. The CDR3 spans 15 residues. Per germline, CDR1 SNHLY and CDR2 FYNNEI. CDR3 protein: CASSYGLGAYNEQFF. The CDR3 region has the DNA TGTGCCAGCAGCTACGGACTAGGAGCTTACAATGAGCAGTTCTTC.

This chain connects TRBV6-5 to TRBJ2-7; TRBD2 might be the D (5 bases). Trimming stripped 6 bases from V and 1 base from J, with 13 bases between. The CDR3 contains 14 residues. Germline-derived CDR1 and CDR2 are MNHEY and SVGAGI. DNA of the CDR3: TGTGCCAGCAGGAGGACTGTCCAGTCCTACGAGCAGTACTTC. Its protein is CASRRTVQSYEQYF.

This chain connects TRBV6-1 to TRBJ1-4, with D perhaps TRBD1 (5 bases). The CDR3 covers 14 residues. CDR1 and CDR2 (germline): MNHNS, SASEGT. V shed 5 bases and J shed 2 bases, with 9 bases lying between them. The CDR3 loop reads CASSRAGTNEKLFF. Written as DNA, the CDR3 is TGTGCCAGCAGTCGCGCAGGGACTAATGAAAAACTGTTTTTT.

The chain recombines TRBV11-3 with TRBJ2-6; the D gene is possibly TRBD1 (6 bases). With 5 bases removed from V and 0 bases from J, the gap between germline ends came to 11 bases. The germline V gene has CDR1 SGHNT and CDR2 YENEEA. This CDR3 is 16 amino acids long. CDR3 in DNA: TGTGCCAGCAGCCCCACAGGGTACTCTGGGGCCAACGTCCTGACTTTC. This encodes CASSPTGYSGANVLTF.

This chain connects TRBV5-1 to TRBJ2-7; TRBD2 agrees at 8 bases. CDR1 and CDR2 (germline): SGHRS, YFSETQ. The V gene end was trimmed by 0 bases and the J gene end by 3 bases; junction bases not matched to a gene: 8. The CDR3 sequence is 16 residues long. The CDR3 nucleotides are TGCGCCAGCAGCTTGGGTTTCGGGAGGGGGTTCTACGAGCAGTACTTC. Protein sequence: CASSLGFGRGFYEQYF.

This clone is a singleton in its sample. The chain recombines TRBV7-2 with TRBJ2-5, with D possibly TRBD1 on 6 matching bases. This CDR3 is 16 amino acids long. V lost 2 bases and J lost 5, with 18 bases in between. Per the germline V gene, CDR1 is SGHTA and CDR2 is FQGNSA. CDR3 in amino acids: CASSLSSLGQGETQYF. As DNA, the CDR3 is TGTGCCAGCAGCTTATCCAGTCTGGGGCAGGGGGAGACCCAGTACTTC.

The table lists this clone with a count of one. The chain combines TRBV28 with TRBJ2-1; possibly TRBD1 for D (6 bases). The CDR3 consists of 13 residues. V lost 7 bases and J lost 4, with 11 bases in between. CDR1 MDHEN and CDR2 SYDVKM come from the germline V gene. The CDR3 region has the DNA TGTGCCAGCAACAGGGTTCCATACAATGAGCAGTTCTTC. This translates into CASNRVPYNEQFF.